Listed here are 14 T cell receptor beta chains from one sample, sequenced in a study of T cells in Graves' hyperthyroidism and ophthalmopathy. TCR beta CDR3 regions were amplified from RNA. TCR CDR3 underwent first-round RT-PCR with the HTBI primer set. Each CDR3 protein is one row after TCRdb ran MiXCR on the multiplex PCR reads. The table records more than 300,000 distinct CDR3 sequences, roughly 13% of them present only once. The sequenced sample consisted of blood. These receptors originate from a woman younger than 35 with Graves' hyperthyroidism.

The rearrangement uses TRBV30 and TRBJ2-5; TRBD2 aligns across 8 bases. Germline CDR1 and CDR2: GTSNPN and SVGIG (reference sequence). This CDR3 has 15 amino acids. The trim removed 4 bases at V and 5 bases at J, leaving 12 bases unmatched. DNA for the CDR3: TGTGCCTGGATCGCAACCGGGACTAGTCGGGAGACCCAGTACTTC. It encodes CAWIATGTSRETQYF.

The table lists this clonotype with many counts. This chain links TRBV20-1 with TRBJ1-5, with D maybe TRBD1 (5 bases). In germline, CDR1 is DFQATT, CDR2 SNEGSKA (reference sequence). The CDR3 is 13 residues long. V was pared by 3 bases and J by 4 bases, with 10 bases between. The CDR3 loop reads CSASTGGNQPQHF. In nucleotides, the CDR3 is TGCAGTGCTAGTACCGGGGGTAATCAGCCCCAGCATTTT.

This clonotype turned up a few times. This chain's CDR3 is CASSWGIYEQYF. As DNA, the CDR3 is TGTGCCAGCAGTTGGGGCATCTACGAGCAGTACTTC. The rearrangement links TRBV6-1 to TRBJ2-7; D may be TRBD1 (5 bases). The V and J ends lost 5 bases and 3 bases respectively, with 8 bases between them. Germline assignment: CDR1 MNHNS and CDR2 SASEGT. The CDR3 totals 12 residues.

This clonotype was counted many times. The genes are TRBV29-1 and TRBJ2-3; TRBD1 aligns across 9 bases. This CDR3 has 14 amino acids. The germline V gene has CDR1 SQVTM and CDR2 ANQGSEA. The ends lost 3 bases at V and 6 bases at J; junction bases unmatched: 7. CDR3 sequence (DNA): TGCAGCGTTGACCGGGACAGGGCCGGCGATACGCAGTATTTT. Protein sequence: CSVDRDRAGDTQYF.

In its sample, this clonotype was seen many times. The V call is TRBV12-3 or TRBV12-4, the J call TRBJ1-5; D might be TRBD1 (5 bases). The CDR3 loop spans 13 amino acids. V lost 6 bases and J 1 base, leaving 7 bases between the germline ends. CDR3 region: CASSRQSNQPQHF. For the CDR3, the DNA is TGTGCCAGCAGCCGACAGAGCAATCAGCCCCAGCATTTT.

This clonotype came up many times. This rearrangement joins TRBV20-1 to TRBJ1-1; D is possibly TRBD1 (6 bases). The CDR3 has 14 residues. V dropped 6 bases and J dropped 6 bases, with 20 bases sitting between them. In germline, CDR1 is DFQATT, CDR2 SNEGSKA (reference sequence). CDR3 bases: TGCAGTGCCAAATCATCGGGGGCGGACGCTGAAGCTTTCTTT. Its protein is CSAKSSGADAEAFF.

The table lists this clonotype with many counts. This chain connects TRBV11-2 to TRBJ2-5, with TRBD1 identical over 7 bases. CDR3 length equals 14 residues. With 3 bases clipped from V and 3 bases from J, the junction kept 4 bases outside the gene matches. CDR1 is SGHAT, CDR2 FQNNGV, per germline. The CDR3 DNA reads as TGTGCCAGCAGCTTCGACACAGGGGAAGAGACCCAGTACTTC. Encoded protein: CASSFDTGEETQYF.

This clonotype was counted a few times. The gene calls are TRBV7-3 and TRBJ2-3; D gene ambiguous. The ends were cut back, 1 base at V and 5 bases at J, with 1 base in the middle. CDR3 length: 11 amino acids. CDR1 is SGHTA and CDR2 is FQGTGA in the germline V gene. DNA for the CDR3: TGTGCCAGCAGCTTAATAGATACGCAGTATTTT. Encoded protein: CASSLIDTQYF.

This clonotype occurred many times. The chain carries TRBV3-1 and TRBJ2-1, with 14 bases lining up with TRBD2. The CDR3 has 17 amino acids. Germline-derived CDR1 and CDR2 are LGHDT and YNNKEL (reference sequence). V gave up 1 base and J gave up 9 bases; unmatched junction bases: 8. The chain's CDR3 is CASSQVGTSGSASEQFF. The CDR3 DNA sequence: TGTGCCAGCAGCCAAGTGGGGACTAGCGGGAGTGCGAGTGAGCAGTTCTTC.

Remarks on this clonotype: This may come from a read error, since a much larger clone is one base off. CDR3 sequence: CASSLGRTEGNTEAFF. The CDR3 DNA is TGTGCCAGCAGTTTAGGACGGACAGAGGGGAACACTGAAGCTTTCTTT. This chain uses TRBV12-3 or TRBV12-4 with TRBJ1-1; tentative D call: TRBD1 (6 bases). V was clipped by 1 base and J by 1 base, with 13 bases between them. The CDR3 spans 16 residues.

A word on this clonotype: This may come from a read error, since a much larger clone is one base off. The chain joins TRBV20-1 to TRBJ1-2; D is possibly TRBD1 (6 bases). The V gene lost 8 bases and the J gene lost 8 bases, with 24 bases spanning the gap. Germline V gives CDR1 DFQATT, CDR2 SNEGSKA (reference sequence). CDR3 length: 14 residues. CDR3: CSTYRRGGRGGYTF. The CDR3 nucleotides are TGCAGTACCTACAGACGGGGGGGGCGAGGGGGCTACACCTTC.

The chain recombines TRBV5-1 with TRBJ1-2; D ambiguous. Germline CDR1 SGHRS, CDR2 YFSETQ. The CDR3 loop spans 15 amino acids. V was trimmed by 0 bases and J by 2 bases, leaving 11 bases between them. The CDR3 nucleotides are TGCGCCAGCAGCTTGGAGCCAGGCGTCAACTATGGCTACACCTTC. Its translation: CASSLEPGVNYGYTF.

V and J are TRBV5-5 and TRBJ1-6; the D gene is possibly TRBD1 (6 bases). The germline CDR1 and CDR2 sequences are SGHKS and YYEKEE (reference sequence). V lost 0 bases and J lost 2, with 12 bases in between. The CDR3 has 17 amino acids. The CDR3: CASSLAGAGTYNSPLHF. CDR3 nucleotides: TGTGCCAGCAGCTTGGCAGGGGCAGGAACCTATAATTCACCCCTCCACTTT.

In its sample, this clonotype was seen a few times. The chain couples TRBV2 to TRBJ2-7, with D unclear. Trimming shortened V by 4 bases and J by 6 bases, and 13 bases separated the two germline ends. Looked up from germline, CDR1 is SNHLY and CDR2 is FYNNEI. The CDR3 runs 13 residues. CDR3 DNA sequence: TGTGCCAGCAGTGTTTCGTCGCCTGGCGAGCAGTACTTC. Translated: CASSVSSPGEQYF.